The present entry profiles one T cell receptor (beta chain) with its context. This sample was included in a study of blood T cell repertoires in COVID-19. In the study overall: The study drew acute and convalescent COVID-19 samples from the United States, Italy and Spain. From T cells, B-cell-depleted T cells, or PBMCs came the material, which was cDNA or gDNA.

The data were produced by immunoSEQ multiplex PCR, yet TCRdb's version contains in-frame clones alone and is incomplete. This repertoire shows 170,000 or so clones, 88% found once; its top ten account for approximately 7%. In Cohort 3, a recovered donor had either two negative PCRs, clearance, or symptom resolution. CDR1 is SGHTA and CDR2 is FQGTGA in the germline V gene. Unmatched junction bases numbered 4, after V lost 3 bases and J lost 3 bases. CDR3 size: 15 residues. The sequenced material came from PBMCs or T cells enriched from blood (not recorded which). V gene TRBV7-3 combines with J gene TRBJ2-2, with 7 bases that match TRBD1. The source of this sequence is a woman between 50 and 59 years old who had recovered from COVID-19. The DNA for the CDR3 is TGTGCCAGCAGCTTGGCCGGGACAGACACCGGGGAGCTGTTTTTT. Its protein is CASSLAGTDTGELFF.